A selection of T cell receptor beta chains follows, all from one sample in a study of cytomegalovirus exposure and HLA in healthy donors. Generated by immunoSEQ multiplex PCR, the TCRdb table keeps only in-frame clones and is missing some. The repertoire consists of 95,000 to 150,000 clones, with 65% to 85% occurring once and the leading ten covering 0.24%. What was sequenced was PBMCs. These receptors all come from a man aged 50-60 years in good health and CMV-seronegative. Each CDR3 is given with its conserved first and last residue. Each record gives: clone size, V gene, D gene, J gene, CDR3 protein, CDR3 DNA. A D gene is named only where the DNA matches it firmly. Size tells how often a clone was seen (once, few, many) or the class of an expanded clone, and some rows leave it out.

clone_size: .
v_call: TRBV6-5
d_call: TRBD1
j_call: TRBJ1-2
cdr3_aa: CASSYSGTGTNYGYTF
cdr3_nt: TGTGCCAGCAGTTACTCAGGGACAGGCACTAACTATGGCTACACCTTC

clone_size: .
v_call: TRBV11-2
d_call: TRBD1
j_call: TRBJ1-2
cdr3_aa: CASSLERTGVDGYTF
cdr3_nt: TGTGCCAGCAGCTTAGAACGGACAGGGGTTGACGGCTACACCTTC

clone_size: .
v_call: TRBV4-1
d_call: TRBD2
j_call: TRBJ2-1
cdr3_aa: CASSQDRGSGANNEQFF
cdr3_nt: TGCGCCAGCAGCCAAGATCGTGGTAGCGGGGCCAACAATGAGCAGTTCTTC

clone_size: .
v_call: TRBV6-6
d_call: TRBD1
j_call: TRBJ1-5
cdr3_aa: CASSSSGGRSNQPQHF
cdr3_nt: TGTGCCAGCAGTTCATCAGGGGGTAGAAGCAATCAGCCCCAGCATTTT

clone_size: .
v_call: TRBV7-3
d_call: .
j_call: TRBJ1-3
cdr3_aa: CASSAGLHEAGNTIYF
cdr3_nt: TGTGCCAGCAGCGCGGGACTTCATGAGGCTGGAAACACCATATATTTT

clone_size: .
v_call: TRBV9
d_call: TRBD1
j_call: TRBJ2-3
cdr3_aa: CASDRVTDTQYF
cdr3_nt: TGTGCCAGCGACAGGGTCACAGATACGCAGTATTTT

clone_size: .
v_call: TRBV28
d_call: TRBD1
j_call: TRBJ2-7
cdr3_aa: CASSLPPTGGGYEQYF
cdr3_nt: TGTGCCAGCAGTTTGCCTCCGACAGGGGGTGGATACGAGCAGTACTTC

clone_size: few
v_call: TRBV9
d_call: .
j_call: TRBJ1-1
cdr3_aa: CASSVATGTEAFF
cdr3_nt: TGTGCCAGCAGCGTAGCTACGGGGACTGAAGCTTTCTTT

clone_size: .
v_call: TRBV4-3
d_call: .
j_call: TRBJ2-3
cdr3_aa: CASSQGALYQRRTDTQYF
cdr3_nt: TGCGCCAGCAGCCAAGGGGCGTTATATCAACGTCGCACAGATACGCAGTATTTT

clone_size: .
v_call: TRBV11-3
d_call: TRBD2
j_call: TRBJ2-1
cdr3_aa: CASSLQTTSGSYNEQFF
cdr3_nt: TGTGCCAGCAGCTTACAAACGACTAGCGGGAGCTACAATGAGCAGTTCTTC

clone_size: .
v_call: TRBV5-1
d_call: .
j_call: TRBJ2-6
cdr3_aa: CASSHPAGVSGANVLTF
cdr3_nt: TGCGCCAGCAGCCACCCCGCGGGCGTCTCTGGGGCCAACGTCCTGACTTTC

clone_size: .
v_call: TRBV5-1
d_call: .
j_call: TRBJ2-7
cdr3_aa: CASSLRGVTYEQYF
cdr3_nt: TGCGCCAGCAGCTTAAGAGGAGTAACCTACGAGCAGTACTTC

clone_size: .
v_call: TRBV4-3
d_call: .
j_call: TRBJ2-3
cdr3_aa: CASSPTPDRSTDTQYF
cdr3_nt: TGCGCCAGCAGCCCAACCCCGGACAGAAGCACAGATACGCAGTATTTT

clone_size: .
v_call: TRBV6-5
d_call: TRBD2
j_call: TRBJ2-3
cdr3_aa: CASKAGGTDTQYF
cdr3_nt: TGTGCCAGCAAAGCGGGGGGCACAGATACGCAGTATTTT

clone_size: .
v_call: TRBV6-6
d_call: TRBD2
j_call: TRBJ2-7
cdr3_aa: CASTIAGEAYEQYF
cdr3_nt: TGTGCCAGCACCATAGCGGGAGAAGCCTACGAGCAGTACTTC

clone_size: .
v_call: TRBV7-3
d_call: .
j_call: TRBJ1-2
cdr3_aa: CASSLTNAGPVGYTF
cdr3_nt: TGTGCCAGCAGCTTAACCAATGCAGGGCCAGTTGGCTACACCTTC

clone_size: once
v_call: TRBV5-6
d_call: .
j_call: TRBJ1-1
cdr3_aa: CASSLALGGEAFF
cdr3_nt: TGTGCCAGCAGCTTGGCGTTGGGGGGGGAAGCTTTCTTT

clone_size: once
v_call: TRBV27
d_call: .
j_call: TRBJ1-1
cdr3_aa: CASSLRGGRPNTEAFF
cdr3_nt: TGTGCCAGCAGTTTAAGGGGGGGGCGGCCGAACACTGAAGCTTTCTTT

clone_size: .
v_call: TRBV6-1
d_call: TRBD1
j_call: TRBJ1-5
cdr3_aa: CASSDPGQGLPNQPQHF
cdr3_nt: TGTGCCAGCAGTGACCCGGGACAGGGGCTCCCGAATCAGCCCCAGCATTTT

clone_size: .
v_call: TRBV4-1
d_call: .
j_call: TRBJ1-1
cdr3_aa: CASSPRLTHTEAFF
cdr3_nt: TGCGCCAGCAGCCCTCGACTCACGCACACTGAAGCTTTCTTT

clone_size: .
v_call: TRBV6-5
d_call: TRBD2
j_call: TRBJ2-7
cdr3_aa: CASTPGLASYEQYF
cdr3_nt: TGTGCCAGCACTCCCGGACTAGCGTCCTACGAGCAGTACTTC

clone_size: .
v_call: TRBV7-3
d_call: .
j_call: TRBJ2-2
cdr3_aa: CASSLIQGPWTGELFF
cdr3_nt: TGTGCCAGCAGCTTAATCCAGGGCCCCTGGACCGGGGAGCTGTTTTTT

clone_size: .
v_call: TRBV28
d_call: .
j_call: TRBJ2-7
cdr3_aa: CASSFPRLVSSYEQYF
cdr3_nt: TGTGCCAGCAGTTTCCCTCGACTGGTGTCCTCCTACGAGCAGTACTTC

clone_size: few
v_call: TRBV7-7
d_call: TRBD2
j_call: TRBJ2-2
cdr3_aa: CASSSYHHLAGGITGELFF
cdr3_nt: TGTGCTAGCAGCTCCTACCACCACCTAGCGGGGGGGATCACCGGGGAGCTGTTTTTT

clone_size: .
v_call: TRBV2
d_call: TRBD2
j_call: TRBJ2-1
cdr3_aa: CASSGGLAGGPSEQFF
cdr3_nt: TGTGCCAGCAGTGGCGGACTAGCGGGGGGGCCAAGTGAGCAGTTCTTC

clone_size: .
v_call: TRBV7-2
d_call: .
j_call: TRBJ2-7
cdr3_aa: CASSLERVNYEQYF
cdr3_nt: TGTGCCAGCAGCTTAGAGAGAGTGAATTACGAGCAGTACTTC

clone_size: .
v_call: TRBV5-6
d_call: TRBD1
j_call: TRBJ2-7
cdr3_aa: CASSLIVGTGISYEQYF
cdr3_nt: TGTGCCAGCAGCTTGATAGTCGGGACAGGGATATCCTACGAGCAGTACTTC

clone_size: .
v_call: TRBV15
d_call: .
j_call: TRBJ2-3
cdr3_aa: CATSRGDAFTDTQYF
cdr3_nt: TGTGCCACCAGCCGCGGGGACGCCTTCACAGATACGCAGTATTTT

clone_size: .
v_call: TRBV7-7
d_call: TRBD2
j_call: TRBJ2-1
cdr3_aa: CASRGVAGGPNEQFF
cdr3_nt: TGTGCCAGCAGGGGGGTGGCGGGAGGGCCCAATGAGCAGTTCTTC

clone_size: .
v_call: TRBV7-3
d_call: TRBD2
j_call: TRBJ2-1
cdr3_aa: CASSLAGGSNEQFF
cdr3_nt: TGTGCCAGCAGCTTAGCGGGAGGATCTAATGAGCAGTTCTTC

clone_size: .
v_call: TRBV6-6
d_call: .
j_call: TRBJ2-1
cdr3_aa: CASSYDFNNEQFF
cdr3_nt: TGTGCCAGCAGTTATGACTTTAATAATGAGCAGTTCTTC

clone_size: .
v_call: TRBV19
d_call: .
j_call: TRBJ2-7
cdr3_aa: CASSITPTGGYEQYF
cdr3_nt: TGTGCCAGTAGTATAACCCCGACAGGCGGGTACGAGCAGTACTTC

clone_size: .
v_call: TRBV27
d_call: TRBD1
j_call: TRBJ1-3
cdr3_aa: CASSLQGTASGNTIYF
cdr3_nt: TGTGCCAGCAGTTTGCAGGGGACAGCCTCTGGAAACACCATATATTTT

clone_size: .
v_call: TRBV7-6
d_call: TRBD2
j_call: TRBJ2-7
cdr3_aa: CASSPEERDPYEQYF
cdr3_nt: TGTGCCAGCAGCCCCGAGGAGCGGGACCCCTACGAGCAGTACTTC

clone_size: .
v_call: TRBV6-5
d_call: TRBD2
j_call: TRBJ2-3
cdr3_aa: CATRVASGRTDTQYF
cdr3_nt: TGTGCCACCCGCGTGGCTAGCGGAAGAACAGATACGCAGTATTTT

clone_size: .
v_call: TRBV29-1
d_call: .
j_call: TRBJ2-4
cdr3_aa: CSVTTGKNIQYF
cdr3_nt: TGCAGCGTTACAACGGGGAAAAACATTCAGTACTTC

clone_size: .
v_call: TRBV19
d_call: TRBD2
j_call: TRBJ2-1
cdr3_aa: CASIEAGVREQFF
cdr3_nt: TGTGCCAGTATTGAAGCGGGAGTACGTGAGCAGTTCTTC

clone_size: .
v_call: TRBV4-3
d_call: .
j_call: TRBJ2-2
cdr3_aa: CASSQFPGLSGELFF
cdr3_nt: TGCGCCAGCAGCCAATTTCCAGGGTTGTCCGGGGAGCTGTTTTTT

clone_size: .
v_call: TRBV25-1
d_call: .
j_call: TRBJ2-7
cdr3_aa: CASSAGIFEQYF
cdr3_nt: TGTGCCAGCAGTGCCGGGATTTTCGAGCAGTACTTC

clone_size: .
v_call: TRBV6-5
d_call: TRBD2
j_call: TRBJ2-7
cdr3_aa: CASRRGGYEQYF
cdr3_nt: TGTGCCAGCAGGAGGGGAGGGTACGAGCAGTACTTC

clone_size: few
v_call: TRBV10-3
d_call: TRBD1
j_call: TRBJ2-7
cdr3_aa: CAISESGTAYEQYF
cdr3_nt: TGTGCCATCAGTGAGTCGGGGACAGCCTACGAGCAGTACTTC

clone_size: .
v_call: TRBV5-1
d_call: TRBD2
j_call: TRBJ2-2
cdr3_aa: CASRRLAGGTSLTGELFF
cdr3_nt: TGCGCCAGCAGACGGCTAGCGGGAGGTACTTCACTCACCGGGGAGCTGTTTTTT

clone_size: .
v_call: TRBV28
d_call: TRBD1
j_call: TRBJ1-4
cdr3_aa: CASSLLGQGANEKLFF
cdr3_nt: TGTGCCAGCAGTTTACTAGGACAGGGGGCGAATGAAAAACTGTTTTTT

clone_size: .
v_call: TRBV30
d_call: .
j_call: TRBJ1-2
cdr3_aa: CAWAQRISRYTF
cdr3_nt: TGTGCCTGGGCCCAACGCATAAGCCGCTACACCTTC

clone_size: few
v_call: TRBV2
d_call: .
j_call: TRBJ2-1
cdr3_aa: CASTTRGNEQFF
cdr3_nt: TGTGCCAGCACCACACGGGGGAATGAGCAGTTCTTC

clone_size: .
v_call: TRBV19
d_call: .
j_call: TRBJ1-3
cdr3_aa: CASSLGANSGNTIYF
cdr3_nt: TGTGCCAGTAGTTTGGGGGCCAACTCTGGAAACACCATATATTTT

clone_size: .
v_call: TRBV5-1
d_call: .
j_call: TRBJ1-1
cdr3_aa: CASSLLGSQEAFF
cdr3_nt: TGCGCCAGCAGCTTGCTAGGGAGTCAGGAAGCTTTCTTT

clone_size: .
v_call: TRBV27
d_call: .
j_call: TRBJ2-3
cdr3_aa: CASSLSGPPWTGADTQYF
cdr3_nt: TGTGCCAGCAGTTTATCGGGTCCACCGTGGACGGGAGCAGATACGCAGTATTTT

clone_size: .
v_call: TRBV5-1
d_call: .
j_call: TRBJ1-5
cdr3_aa: CASSPGEVSNQPQHF
cdr3_nt: TGCGCCAGCAGCCCCGGGGAGGTTAGCAATCAGCCCCAGCATTTT

clone_size: .
v_call: TRBV7-2
d_call: TRBD2
j_call: TRBJ2-1
cdr3_aa: CASSLAWGGNGYNEQFF
cdr3_nt: TGTGCCAGCAGCTTAGCGTGGGGGGGGAATGGTTACAATGAGCAGTTCTTC

clone_size: .
v_call: TRBV14
d_call: .
j_call: TRBJ1-2
cdr3_aa: CASSQGRDLRDGYTF
cdr3_nt: TGTGCCAGCAGCCAGGGCCGAGACCTAAGAGATGGCTACACCTTC

clone_size: .
v_call: TRBV19
d_call: .
j_call: TRBJ2-3
cdr3_aa: CASQQRPTNTDTQYF
cdr3_nt: TGTGCCAGCCAACAGCGGCCGACCAACACAGATACGCAGTATTTT

clone_size: .
v_call: TRBV6-1
d_call: .
j_call: TRBJ1-1
cdr3_aa: CASSVFSSSTEAFF
cdr3_nt: TGTGCCAGCAGTGTTTTCTCGAGTTCGACTGAAGCTTTCTTT

clone_size: once
v_call: TRBV7-9
d_call: TRBD2
j_call: TRBJ2-5
cdr3_aa: CASSPRLAGGRGTQYF
cdr3_nt: TGTGCCAGCAGCCCCCGACTAGCGGGGGGACGAGGGACCCAGTACTTC